The 28 T cell receptor beta chains listed next were all sequenced from one sample in a study of shared clonotypes between healthy human individuals (dated by TCRdb to 2019 to 2021). The protocol used for the library was the immunoSEQ multiplex PCR assay. The immuneACCESS repertoire file appears here via TCRdb, limited to in-frame rearrangements. These files lack a portion of the clones; in checked studies, under half of the deficit traces to unresolved V genes, and the cause of the others is not known. In this sample the table shows millions of clones, over 85% of which occur a single time. 0.13% to 0.15% of the sample lies in the top ten. Material: naive CD4+ T cells sorted from blood. What this sample's cell subset or site label stands for: CD45RA+ positively selected. These receptors were taken from a man aged 18 to 30 in good health.

The V call is TRBV25-1, the J call TRBJ2-7; no clear D. This CDR3 has 16 amino acids. The germline CDR1 and CDR2 sequences are MGHDK and SYGVNS. Trimming cost V 5 bases and J 6 bases, with 23 bases left between them. In DNA form, the CDR3 reads TGTGCCAGCAGTTCCAGTCGGGCTACCTCACCCAGCGAGCAGTACTTC. Residues: CASSSSRATSPSEQYF.

The V gene is TRBV6-1, the J gene TRBJ2-5; unclear D gene. The CDR3 runs to 12 residues. Trimming removed 2 bases from V and 0 bases from J, with 1 base in between. CDR1 is MNHNS and CDR2 is SASEGT in the germline V gene. The DNA of the CDR3 is TGTGCCAGCAGTGAATACCAAGAGACCCAGTACTTC. Translation gives CASSEYQETQYF.

This clone was counted once. The chain employs TRBV19 and TRBJ1-5; the D gene is possibly TRBD1 (5 bases). CDR1 and CDR2 (germline): LNHDA, SQIVND (reference sequence). Trimming stripped 3 bases from V and 2 bases from J, with 11 bases between. This CDR3 is 15 amino acids long. DNA of the CDR3: TGTGCCAGTAGTATCCAGGGATCGGGCAATCAGCCCCAGCATTTT. Amino acids: CASSIQGSGNQPQHF.

V is TRBV28 and J is TRBJ2-1; 8 nucleotides align to TRBD2. Losses at the gene ends were 10 bases for V and 0 bases for J; bases not matched to a gene: 5. The CDR3 has 14 residues. CDR1 MDHEN and CDR2 SYDVKM come from the germline V gene. The CDR3 reads CATRGGVSYNEQFF. CDR3 nucleotides: TGTGCCACCCGGGGGGGGGTCTCCTACAATGAGCAGTTCTTC.

The chain combines TRBV2 with TRBJ2-6; D remains unclear. Trimming shortened V by 3 bases and J by 1 base, and 7 bases separated the two germline ends. The CDR3 contains 15 residues. Germline values: CDR1 SNHLY, CDR2 FYNNEI. This CDR3 is CASSDLQSGANVLTF. CDR3 in DNA: TGTGCCAGCAGTGATCTGCAGTCTGGGGCCAACGTCCTGACTTTC.

J is TRBJ1-1 and V is TRBV5-1; D unclear. Trimming cost V 1 base and J 0 bases, with 16 bases left between them. The germline V gene has CDR1 SGHRS and CDR2 YFSETQ. The CDR3 runs 17 residues. CDR3 bases: TGCGCCAGCAGCTTGCCTAACGGCAGCTTTATGAACACTGAAGCTTTCTTT. Amino acid sequence: CASSLPNGSFMNTEAFF.

The rearrangement links TRBV18 to TRBJ1-4; TRBD1 is a possible D gene (5 bases). Germline assignment: CDR1 KGHSH and CDR2 LQKENI. This CDR3 contains 16 residues. Trimming left V 1 base short and J 3 bases short, with 12 bases between. CDR3 in amino acids: CASSPRVLGANEKLFF. As DNA, the CDR3 is TGTGCCAGCTCACCACGGGTCCTGGGGGCTAATGAAAAACTGTTTTTT.

The V gene is TRBV6-1, the J gene TRBJ1-2, with D tentatively TRBD1 (6 bases). This CDR3 has 12 residues. The germline CDR1 and CDR2 sequences are MNHNS and SASEGT. V shed 3 bases and J shed 8 bases, with 10 bases lying between them. The CDR3 region has the DNA TGTGCCAGCAGTGACCGGGACAAAGGCTACACCTTC. Its protein product is CASSDRDKGYTF.

This clone was observed a few times. The chain has TRBV6-5 and TRBJ1-6; tentatively, D is TRBD1 (6 bases). The V and J ends lost 0 bases and 9 bases respectively, with 15 bases between them. The germline gives CDR1 MNHEY, CDR2 SVGAGI. The CDR3 runs to 16 residues. CDR3 sequence (DNA): TGTGCCAGCAGTTACTCGCCCGGACAGAGAATTTCACCCCTCCACTTT. It specifies CASSYSPGQRISPLHF.

This chain uses TRBV29-1 with TRBJ1-5; 7 nucleotides align to TRBD1. Germline V lookup: CDR1 SQVTM, CDR2 ANQGSEA. The V and J ends lost 4 bases and 7 bases, in that order; junction bases with no gene match: 7. This CDR3 comprises 13 residues. CDR3 protein: CSVAKGADQPQHF. In nucleotides, the CDR3 is TGCAGCGTTGCAAAGGGGGCGGACCAGCCCCAGCATTTT. Combining the CDR3 with reference TRBV29-1 and TRBJ1-5 gives the whole variable domain SAVISQKPSRDICQRGTSLTIQCQVDSQVTMMFWYRQQPGQSLTLIATANQGSEATYESGFVIDKFPISRPNLTFSTLTVSNMSPEDSSIYLCSVAKGADQPQHFGDGTRLSIL.

The chain combines TRBV6-1 with TRBJ1-6, with D unclear. Trimming removed 4 bases from V and 9 bases from J, with 16 bases in between. Germline values: CDR1 MNHNS, CDR2 SASEGT. The CDR3 is 15 residues long. This CDR3 is CASSGNKGMSSPLHF. As DNA, the CDR3 is TGTGCCAGCAGTGGTAATAAGGGTATGAGTTCACCCCTCCACTTT.

J is TRBJ2-5 and V is TRBV6-5; 12 bases match TRBD2. The J call is in doubt because the DNA end fits TRBJ2-7 better. The germline V gene encodes CDR1 MNHEY and CDR2 SVGAGI. This CDR3 contains 14 residues. The DNA for the CDR3 is TGTGCCAGCAGCAGACTAGCGGGGGCCTACGAGCAGTACTTC. It yields the protein CASSRLAGAYEQYF.

This chain links TRBV7-6 with TRBJ1-4; 7 bases fit TRBD1. The germline V gene has CDR1 SGHVS and CDR2 FNYEAQ. The length of the CDR3 is 15 residues. J lost 7 bases, V lost 5 bases, and 10 bases had no gene match. The CDR3, as DNA: TGTGCCAGCAGCGTAACCGGGACAGAGGCTGAAAAACTGTTTTTT. It codes for CASSVTGTEAEKLFF.

In this sample, this clone turned up once. The chain uses TRBV19 and TRBJ1-1; TRBD1 agrees at 7 bases. V was clipped by 6 bases and J by 0 bases; unmatched bases: 7. Germline CDR1 is LNHDA and CDR2 is SQIVND (reference sequence). The CDR3 is 15 amino acids. The CDR3 nucleotides are TGTGCCAGTAGAAAAACCGGGACAGTGAACACTGAAGCTTTCTTT. Its translation: CASRKTGTVNTEAFF.

Here the CDR3 DNA reads TGTGCCATCAGAGGCCAGGGGGAAAAAGAGACCCAGTACTTC. It yields the protein CAIRGQGEKETQYF. The chain combines TRBV10-3 with TRBJ2-5, with 7 nucleotides matching TRBD1. The germline V gene encodes CDR1 ENHRY and CDR2 SYGVKD. This CDR3 has 14 amino acids. The J segment lost 3 bases and the V segment lost 6 bases, leaving 7 bases of the junction unmatched.

This clone was observed once. V and J are TRBV19 and TRBJ1-2; D is perhaps TRBD1 (6 bases). Trimming pared 8 bases from V and 2 bases from J, leaving 21 bases between. Germline V CDR1 and CDR2: LNHDA, SQIVND (reference sequence). CDR3 size: 16 residues. The CDR3 sequence is CASSGRGARSNYGYTF. The CDR3, as DNA: TGTGCCAGTTCGGGGCGGGGGGCGCGCTCCAACTATGGCTACACCTTC.

This chain connects TRBV7-8 to TRBJ1-1, with 8 bases fitting TRBD1. The V gene end was trimmed by 4 bases and the J gene end by 1 base; junction bases not matched to a gene: 11. This CDR3 is built from 17 residues. Germline V gene sequence: CDR1 SGHVS, CDR2 FQNEAQ. The CDR3 here is CASSSRPGGPKNTEAFF. In DNA form, the CDR3 reads TGTGCCAGCAGCTCCCGACCAGGGGGCCCCAAGAACACTGAAGCTTTCTTT.

This clone occurred once. The chain recombines TRBV29-1 with TRBJ2-1, with TRBD2 matching 15 bases. Unmatched junction bases numbered 9, after V lost 2 bases and J lost 7 bases. This CDR3 comprises 17 residues. In germline, CDR1 is SQVTM, CDR2 ANQGSEA. The DNA for the CDR3 is TGCAGCGTTGAAACCCGGACTAGCGGGAGGGGACGAAATGAGCAGTTCTTC. This encodes CSVETRTSGRGRNEQFF.

The genes are TRBV28 and TRBJ2-7; 9 bases align to TRBD1. The CDR3 runs to 16 residues. Germline loops: CDR1 MDHEN, CDR2 SYDVKM. V lost 5 bases, J lost 5 bases, and 13 bases stayed unmatched. The CDR3 reads CASSPLGQGYPNEQYF. The CDR3 nucleotides are TGTGCCAGCAGTCCGTTAGGACAGGGGTATCCAAACGAGCAGTACTTC.

This clone turned up a few times. This chain uses TRBV5-6 with TRBJ1-1; 7 nucleotides agree with TRBD1. The CDR3 runs to 13 residues. The V segment lost 0 bases and the J segment 7 bases; nucleotides outside the gene matches: 3. CDR1 is SGHDT and CDR2 is YYEEEE in the germline V gene. CDR3 DNA: TGTGCCAGCAGCTTGGGACAGGGACTTGAAGCTTTCTTT. Residues: CASSLGQGLEAFF. Looking up the rest from reference TRBV5-6 and TRBJ1-1 gives the full variable domain: DAGVTQSPTHLIKTRGQQVTLRCSPKSGHDTVSWYQQALGQGPQFIFQYYEEEERQRGNFPDRFSGHQFPNYSSELNVNALLLGDSALYLCASSLGQGLEAFFGQGTRLTVV.

The genes are TRBV5-1 and TRBJ2-1; TRBD2 aligns across 7 bases. CDR3 length: 15 residues. Germline V lookup: CDR1 SGHRS, CDR2 YFSETQ. The V gene end was trimmed by 1 base and the J gene end by 6 bases; junction bases not matched to a gene: 7. CDR3 DNA: TGCGCCAGCAGCTTGCGGACTAGTATCGGCAATGAGCAGTTCTTC. It translates to CASSLRTSIGNEQFF.

This rearrangement joins TRBV4-2 to TRBJ1-5; TRBD1 matches at 8 bases. Per germline, CDR1 LGHNA and CDR2 YNFKEQ. J was trimmed by 6 bases and V by 0 bases; bases with no gene match: 10. The CDR3 has 17 amino acids. CDR3 nucleotides: TGTGCCAGCAGCCAAGATACAGCGGGACAGGAGCCTCAGCCCCAGCATTTT. Its protein product is CASSQDTAGQEPQPQHF.

CDR3 in DNA: TGTGCCAGTCCTTGGGGCCTCCCTGCAAAATACGAGCAGTACTTC. It encodes CASPWGLPAKYEQYF. The genes are TRBV11-3 and TRBJ2-7; D may be TRBD1 (5 bases). Germline V gene data show CDR1 as SGHNT and CDR2 as YENEEA. V lost 9 bases and J 4 bases, leaving 22 bases between the germline ends. The CDR3 contains 15 residues.

This CDR3 is CASSKTGTPYGYTF. CDR3 in DNA: TGTGCCAGCAGTAAAACCGGGACACCTTATGGCTACACCTTC. The chain uses TRBV9 and TRBJ1-2, with a weak D call TRBD1 (6 bases). Trimming left V 5 bases short and J 5 bases short, with 16 bases between. The CDR3 contains 14 residues. The germline CDR1 and CDR2 sequences are SGDLS and YYNGEE.

The genes are TRBV11-1 and TRBJ1-1; the D gene is possibly TRBD1 (6 bases). This CDR3 comprises 13 residues. Germline-derived CDR1 and CDR2 are SGHAT and FQDESV (reference sequence). The V gene lost 5 bases and the J gene lost 3 bases, with 10 bases spanning the gap. The chain's CDR3 is CASSGTGYTEAFF. CDR3 nucleotide sequence: TGTGCCAGCAGCGGCACAGGGTACACTGAAGCTTTCTTT.

V usage is TRBV6-7 and J usage is TRBJ1-2, with TRBD1 as a possible D gene (6 bases). TRBV6-7 counts as an open reading frame of uncertain function. The V and J ends lost 2 bases and 4 bases respectively, with 23 bases between them. The CDR3 covers 18 residues. The CDR3 DNA follows: TGTGCCAGCAGTTACCGTATTCCGGGACACTTAGCTTCCTATGGCTACACCTTC. It yields the protein CASSYRIPGHLASYGYTF.

With respect to this clone: Germline and junction disagree at one end, which may indicate a read error. This chain links TRBV6-1 with TRBJ1-1, with a possible D match to TRBD1 (6 bases). CDR1 and CDR2 from the germline V gene are MNHNS and SASEGT. This CDR3 comprises 16 residues. The chain's CDR3 is CAISEIGGPGDTEAFF. The DNA for the CDR3 is TGTGCCATCAGTGAGATTGGGGGGCCAGGCGACACTGAAGCTTTCTTT.

The chain recombines TRBV5-1 with TRBJ2-5; 9 bases are shared with TRBD2. Per germline, CDR1 SGHRS and CDR2 YFSETQ. V lost 4 bases and J lost 2; bases outside the gene matches: 6. The CDR3 loop spans 15 amino acids. The CDR3 DNA reads as TGCGCCAGCAGCCCAATGACTAGCGGACAAGAGACCCAGTACTTC. Encoded protein: CASSPMTSGQETQYF.